The rows below give T cell receptor beta chains drawn from one sample of a study of shared clonotypes between healthy human individuals. Generated by immunoSEQ multiplex PCR, the TCRdb table keeps only in-frame clones and is missing some. The sample includes around 1,900,000 clones, around 93% of them seen just once. The sample comprised naive CD8+ T cells from PBMCs. The receptors come from a man aged 18 to 30 in good health. Some clones in this sample may be carry-over from other donors' samples. CDR3s include the opening cysteine and the closing phenylalanine or tryptophan. The order of the fields is CDR3 protein, CDR3 DNA, D gene, clone size, V gene, J gene. D genes are given only for firm matches. Not all rows give a size; the values are once, few, many and, for expanded clones, a class.

CDR3: CASSENRGTGELFF
DNA: TGCGCCAGCAGTGAGAATCGAGGGACCGGGGAGCTGTTTTTT
D: NA
size: NA
V: TRBV10-2
J: TRBJ2-2

CDR3: CASSFGANTEAFF
DNA: TGTGCCAGCAGTTTTGGGGCCAACACTGAAGCTTTCTTT
D: NA
size: NA
V: TRBV28
J: TRBJ1-1

CDR3: CASSPVPGQTYEQYF
DNA: TGTGCCAGCAGTCCAGTCCCGGGACAAACCTACGAGCAGTACTTC
D: NA
size: NA
V: TRBV27
J: TRBJ2-7

CDR3: CASSGHPGGDQETQYF
DNA: TGTGCCAGCAGTGGGCACCCGGGGGGGGACCAAGAGACCCAGTACTTC
D: TRBD2
size: NA
V: TRBV25-1
J: TRBJ2-5

CDR3: CASSQTLAGEQFF
DNA: TGCGCCAGCAGCCAAACCCTAGCGGGTGAGCAGTTCTTC
D: TRBD2
size: NA
V: TRBV4-3
J: TRBJ2-1

CDR3: CASSPEGRQRETQYF
DNA: TGTGCCAGCAGCCCGGAAGGTCGGCAGAGGGAGACCCAGTACTTC
D: NA
size: NA
V: TRBV13
J: TRBJ2-5

CDR3: CASKLLAGVGDTQYF
DNA: TGTGCCAGCAAACTACTAGCGGGAGTAGGAGATACGCAGTATTTT
D: TRBD2
size: NA
V: TRBV28
J: TRBJ2-3

CDR3: CASSFPLLAGGGEQYF
DNA: TGTGCCAGCAGCTTTCCTTTACTAGCGGGAGGGGGTGAGCAGTACTTC
D: TRBD2
size: NA
V: TRBV7-9
J: TRBJ2-7

CDR3: CASTLPSLEAFF
DNA: TGTGCCAGTACCTTACCCTCCCTTGAAGCTTTCTTT
D: NA
size: NA
V: TRBV19
J: TRBJ1-1

CDR3: CASSLGLGVADTQYF
DNA: TGTGCCAGCAGCTTGGGACTAGGGGTGGCAGATACGCAGTATTTT
D: TRBD2
size: once
V: TRBV28
J: TRBJ2-3

CDR3: CASSPTRTSGNNEQFF
DNA: TGCGCCAGCAGCCCTACCAGGACTAGCGGAAACAATGAGCAGTTCTTC
D: TRBD2
size: NA
V: TRBV4-1
J: TRBJ2-1

CDR3: CASSYGTSGSTDTQYF
DNA: TGTGCCAGCAGTTACGGCACTAGCGGTAGCACAGATACGCAGTATTTT
D: TRBD2
size: NA
V: TRBV6-5
J: TRBJ2-3

CDR3: CSATGGYEQYF
DNA: TGCAGCGCGACAGGGGGCTACGAGCAGTACTTC
D: TRBD1
size: NA
V: TRBV29-1
J: TRBJ2-7

CDR3: CASSLESDRGTSEQYF
DNA: TGCGCCAGCAGCTTGGAAAGCGACAGGGGGACATCCGAGCAGTACTTC
D: TRBD1
size: NA
V: TRBV5-1
J: TRBJ2-7

CDR3: CATRESGSYNEQFF
DNA: TGTGCCACCCGCGAAAGTGGAAGCTACAATGAGCAGTTCTTC
D: NA
size: NA
V: TRBV15
J: TRBJ2-1

CDR3: CASGDRAKETQYF
DNA: TGTGCCAGCGGGGACAGGGCGAAAGAGACCCAGTACTTC
D: TRBD1
size: NA
V: TRBV28
J: TRBJ2-5

CDR3: CASSLRERSVSPLHF
DNA: TGTGCCAGCAGTTTAAGGGAAAGATCTGTTTCACCCCTCCACTTT
D: NA
size: once
V: TRBV28
J: TRBJ1-6

CDR3: CASSHSGPSINEQFF
DNA: TGTGCCAGCAGCCATTCGGGACCGTCGATCAATGAGCAGTTCTTC
D: NA
size: NA
V: TRBV5-6
J: TRBJ2-1

CDR3: CASSYSGQGTDTQYF
DNA: TGTGCCAGCAGTTACAGTGGACAGGGGACAGATACGCAGTATTTT
D: TRBD1
size: once
V: TRBV6-5
J: TRBJ2-3

CDR3: CASSSDTYEQYF
DNA: TGTGCCAGTAGCTCCGATACCTACGAGCAGTACTTC
D: NA
size: NA
V: TRBV19
J: TRBJ2-7

CDR3: CASSPTDIDEQYF
DNA: TGTGCCAGCAGCCCCACCGACATCGACGAGCAGTACTTC
D: NA
size: NA
V: TRBV27
J: TRBJ2-7

CDR3: CASSLDLGFYNEQFF
DNA: TGTGCCAGCAGCTTAGACTTGGGATTCTACAATGAGCAGTTCTTC
D: NA
size: NA
V: TRBV11-2
J: TRBJ2-1

CDR3: CASSIRAGRSETQYF
DNA: TGTGCCAGTAGTATTCGAGCGGGAAGGTCAGAGACCCAGTACTTC
D: TRBD2
size: NA
V: TRBV19
J: TRBJ2-5

CDR3: CASSSLGVNGNQPQHF
DNA: TGTGCCAGCAGTAGCCTGGGGGTTAATGGCAATCAGCCCCAGCATTTT
D: NA
size: once
V: TRBV27
J: TRBJ1-5

CDR3: CASSSVVYNEQFF
DNA: TGTGCCAGCAGTTCGGTCGTCTACAATGAGCAGTTCTTC
D: NA
size: NA
V: TRBV27
J: TRBJ2-1

CDR3: CASSQGGGGGGKLFF
DNA: TGCGCCAGCAGCCAAGGAGGAGGGGGCGGGGGAAAACTGTTTTTT
D: TRBD1
size: NA
V: TRBV4-1
J: TRBJ1-4

CDR3: CASSLVGQGLIHTEAFF
DNA: TGTGCCAGCAGCTTGGTCGGGCAGGGGTTGATCCACACTGAAGCTTTCTTT
D: NA
size: once
V: TRBV27
J: TRBJ1-1

CDR3: CSVEGTGTDPNYGYTF
DNA: TGCAGCGTTGAAGGAACAGGCACCGACCCTAACTATGGCTACACCTTC
D: NA
size: NA
V: TRBV29-1
J: TRBJ1-2

CDR3: CASSYGQGRSMTLMYEQYF
DNA: TGCGCCAGCAGCTATGGACAGGGGAGATCCATGACCCTTATGTACGAGCAGTACTTC
D: TRBD1
size: NA
V: TRBV5-1
J: TRBJ2-7

CDR3: CAWGYGWDYEQYF
DNA: TGTGCCTGGGGTTATGGGTGGGATTACGAGCAGTACTTC
D: NA
size: NA
V: TRBV30
J: TRBJ2-7

CDR3: CASSPSRAGGPNEQFF
DNA: TGTGCCAGCAGCCCATCCAGAGCGGGAGGGCCAAATGAGCAGTTCTTC
D: TRBD2
size: NA
V: TRBV7-8
J: TRBJ2-1

CDR3: CASSHGTSWDTDTQYF
DNA: TGTGCCAGCAGCCATGGGACTAGCTGGGACACAGATACGCAGTATTTT
D: TRBD2
size: once
V: TRBV13
J: TRBJ2-3

CDR3: CASSFHPRANQPQHF
DNA: TGTGCCAGCAGTTTCCACCCCCGGGCGAATCAGCCCCAGCATTTT
D: NA
size: once
V: TRBV28
J: TRBJ1-5

CDR3: CASSFFGSQETQYF
DNA: TGTGCCAGCAGCTTTTTCGGGTCCCAAGAGACCCAGTACTTC
D: NA
size: NA
V: TRBV7-3
J: TRBJ2-5

CDR3: CASSLISYEQYF
DNA: TGTGCCAGCAGTTTAATCTCCTACGAGCAGTACTTC
D: NA
size: few
V: TRBV28
J: TRBJ2-7

CDR3: CASSYKLGRVVQPQHF
DNA: TGTGCCAGCAGCTATAAGTTAGGCAGGGTGGTTCAGCCCCAGCATTTT
D: NA
size: NA
V: TRBV7-8
J: TRBJ1-5

CDR3: CASSYSGDTQYF
DNA: TGTGCCAGCAGTTACTCGGGGGATACGCAGTATTTT
D: NA
size: NA
V: TRBV6-5
J: TRBJ2-3

CDR3: CASRSLSTRGDNEQFF
DNA: TGTGCCAGCCGAAGTTTATCGACAAGGGGAGACAATGAGCAGTTCTTC
D: NA
size: NA
V: TRBV27
J: TRBJ2-1

CDR3: CAWSVLWGETEAFF
DNA: TGTGCCTGGAGTGTTCTCTGGGGGGAAACTGAAGCTTTCTTT
D: NA
size: few
V: TRBV30
J: TRBJ1-1

CDR3: CASSTPQGAMDNEQFF
DNA: TGTGCCAGCAGCACCCCCCAGGGCGCCATGGACAATGAGCAGTTCTTC
D: NA
size: NA
V: TRBV11-3
J: TRBJ2-1

CDR3: CASNTIRDRLSYEQYF
DNA: TGTGCCAGCAATACAATAAGGGACAGACTCTCCTACGAGCAGTACTTC
D: TRBD1
size: NA
V: TRBV28
J: TRBJ2-7

CDR3: CASSRESSGQETQYF
DNA: TGTGCCAGCAGCCGGGAGTCTAGCGGCCAAGAGACCCAGTACTTC
D: TRBD2
size: NA
V: TRBV7-8
J: TRBJ2-5

CDR3: CASTMGGSYEQYF
DNA: TGTGCCAGTACCATGGGTGGATCCTACGAGCAGTACTTC
D: NA
size: NA
V: TRBV19
J: TRBJ2-7

CDR3: CASSRDQETQYF
DNA: TGTGCCAGCAGCCGGGACCAGGAGACCCAGTACTTC
D: NA
size: NA
V: TRBV11-1
J: TRBJ2-5

CDR3: CASSGTGTYEQYF
DNA: TGTGCCAGCAGCGGGACAGGGACCTACGAGCAGTACTTC
D: TRBD1
size: few
V: TRBV7-2
J: TRBJ2-7

CDR3: CASSVRKDRGDYGYTF
DNA: TGTGCCAGCAGCGTGCGGAAGGACAGGGGGGACTATGGCTACACCTTC
D: TRBD1
size: NA
V: TRBV9
J: TRBJ1-2

CDR3: CASSLKTYPTDTQYF
DNA: TGTGCCAGCAGCTTAAAGACCTACCCTACAGATACGCAGTATTTT
D: NA
size: NA
V: TRBV7-2
J: TRBJ2-3

CDR3: CASSPRGEGAHYGYTF
DNA: TGTGCCAGTAGTCCCCGTGGAGAGGGGGCCCACTATGGCTACACCTTC
D: TRBD1
size: once
V: TRBV19
J: TRBJ1-2